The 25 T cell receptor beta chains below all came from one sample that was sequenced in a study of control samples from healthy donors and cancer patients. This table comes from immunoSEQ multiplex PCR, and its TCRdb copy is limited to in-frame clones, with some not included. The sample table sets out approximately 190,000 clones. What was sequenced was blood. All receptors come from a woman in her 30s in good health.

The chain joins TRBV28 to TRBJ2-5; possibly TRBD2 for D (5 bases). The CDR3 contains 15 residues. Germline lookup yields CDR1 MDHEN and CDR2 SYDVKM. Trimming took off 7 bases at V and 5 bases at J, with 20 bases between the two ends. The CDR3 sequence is CASTHPGSLGETQYF. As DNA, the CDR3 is TGTGCCAGCACCCACCCGGGGAGTTTGGGGGAGACCCAGTACTTC.

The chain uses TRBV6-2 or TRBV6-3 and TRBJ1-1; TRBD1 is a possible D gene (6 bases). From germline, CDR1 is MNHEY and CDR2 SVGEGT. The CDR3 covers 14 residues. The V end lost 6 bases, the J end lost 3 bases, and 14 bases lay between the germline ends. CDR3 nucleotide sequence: TGTGCCAGCAGCAATGCAGGGGTGTACACTGAAGCTTTCTTT. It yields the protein CASSNAGVYTEAFF.

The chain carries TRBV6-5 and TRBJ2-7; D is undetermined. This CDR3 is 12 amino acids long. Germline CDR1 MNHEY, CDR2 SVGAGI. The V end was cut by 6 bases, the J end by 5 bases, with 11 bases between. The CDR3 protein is CASSRWVDEQYF. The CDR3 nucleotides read TGTGCCAGCAGCCGCTGGGTAGACGAGCAGTACTTC.

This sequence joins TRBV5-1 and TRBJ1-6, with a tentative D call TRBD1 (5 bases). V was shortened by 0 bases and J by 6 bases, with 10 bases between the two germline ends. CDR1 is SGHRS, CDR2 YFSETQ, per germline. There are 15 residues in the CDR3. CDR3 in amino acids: CASSLGSGPNSPLHF. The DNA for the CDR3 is TGCGCCAGCAGCTTGGGTTCAGGGCCTAATTCACCCCTCCACTTT.

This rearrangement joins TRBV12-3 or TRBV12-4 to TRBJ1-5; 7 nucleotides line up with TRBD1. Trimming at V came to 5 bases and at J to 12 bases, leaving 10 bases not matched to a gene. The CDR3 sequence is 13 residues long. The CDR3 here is CASSTRGQELQHF. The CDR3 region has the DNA TGTGCCAGCAGTACCCGAGGACAGGAACTCCAGCATTTT.

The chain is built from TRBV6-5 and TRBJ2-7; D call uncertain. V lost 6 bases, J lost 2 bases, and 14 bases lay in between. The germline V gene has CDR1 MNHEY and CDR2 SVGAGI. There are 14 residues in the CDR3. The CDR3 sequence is CASRTRTLTYEQYF. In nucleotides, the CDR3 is TGTGCCAGCAGGACGAGGACGTTAACCTACGAGCAGTACTTC.

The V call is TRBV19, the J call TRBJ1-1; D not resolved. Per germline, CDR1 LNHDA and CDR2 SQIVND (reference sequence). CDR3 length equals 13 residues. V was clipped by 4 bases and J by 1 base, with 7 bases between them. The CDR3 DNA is TGTGCCAGTAGTAACGGGTGGAACACTGAAGCTTTCTTT. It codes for CASSNGWNTEAFF.

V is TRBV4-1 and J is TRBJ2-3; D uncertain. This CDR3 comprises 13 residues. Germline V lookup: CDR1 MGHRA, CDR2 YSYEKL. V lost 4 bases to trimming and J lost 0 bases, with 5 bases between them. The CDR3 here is CASSPESTDTQYF. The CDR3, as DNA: TGCGCCAGCAGCCCGGAGAGCACAGATACGCAGTATTTT.

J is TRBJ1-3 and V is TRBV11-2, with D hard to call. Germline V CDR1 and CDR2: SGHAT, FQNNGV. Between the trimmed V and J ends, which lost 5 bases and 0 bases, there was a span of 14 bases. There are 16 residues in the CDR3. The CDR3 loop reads CASSHLTESSGNTIYF. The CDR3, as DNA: TGTGCCAGCAGCCACCTAACAGAAAGCTCTGGAAACACCATATATTTT.

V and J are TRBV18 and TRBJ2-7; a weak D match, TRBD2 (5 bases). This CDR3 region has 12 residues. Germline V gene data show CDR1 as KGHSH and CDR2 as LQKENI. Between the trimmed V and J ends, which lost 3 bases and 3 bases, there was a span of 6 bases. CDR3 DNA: TGTGCCAGCTCACCCGGGAACTACGAGCAGTACTTC. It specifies CASSPGNYEQYF.

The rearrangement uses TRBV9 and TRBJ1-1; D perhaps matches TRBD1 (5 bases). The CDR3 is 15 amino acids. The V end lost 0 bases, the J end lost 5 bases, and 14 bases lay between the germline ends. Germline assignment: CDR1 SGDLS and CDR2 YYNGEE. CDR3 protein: CASSVAVTAATEAFF. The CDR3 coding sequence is TGTGCCAGCAGCGTAGCCGTGACAGCTGCTACTGAAGCTTTCTTT.

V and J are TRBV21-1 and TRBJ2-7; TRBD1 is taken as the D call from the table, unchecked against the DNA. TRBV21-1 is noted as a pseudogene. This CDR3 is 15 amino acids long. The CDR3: CASSIRDREAYEQYF. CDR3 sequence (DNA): TGTGCCAGCAGCATCCGGGACAGGGAGGCATACGAGCAGTACTTC.

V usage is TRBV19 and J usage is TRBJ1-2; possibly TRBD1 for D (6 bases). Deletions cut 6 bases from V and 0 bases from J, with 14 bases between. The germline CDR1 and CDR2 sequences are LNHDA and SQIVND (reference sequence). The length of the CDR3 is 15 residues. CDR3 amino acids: CASSYRQVANYGYTF. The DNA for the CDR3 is TGTGCCAGTAGCTACAGACAGGTAGCTAACTATGGCTACACCTTC.

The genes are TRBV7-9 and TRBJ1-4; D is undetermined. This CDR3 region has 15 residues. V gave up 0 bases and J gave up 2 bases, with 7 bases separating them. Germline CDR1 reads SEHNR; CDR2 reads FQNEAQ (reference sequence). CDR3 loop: CASSLAGWTNEKLFF. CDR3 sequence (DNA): TGTGCCAGCAGCTTAGCGGGGTGGACTAATGAAAAACTGTTTTTT.

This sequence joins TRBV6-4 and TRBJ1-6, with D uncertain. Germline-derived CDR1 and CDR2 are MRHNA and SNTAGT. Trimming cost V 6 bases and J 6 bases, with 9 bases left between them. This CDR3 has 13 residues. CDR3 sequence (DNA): TGTGCCAGCAGCGGAGGCCCTAATTCACCCCTCCACTTT. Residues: CASSGGPNSPLHF.

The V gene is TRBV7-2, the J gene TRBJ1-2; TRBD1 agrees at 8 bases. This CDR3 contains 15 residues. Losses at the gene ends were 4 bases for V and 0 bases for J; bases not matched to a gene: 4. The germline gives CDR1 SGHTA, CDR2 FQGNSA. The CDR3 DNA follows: TGTGCCAGCAGCTACCGGGACAGGACTAACTATGGCTACACCTTC. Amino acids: CASSYRDRTNYGYTF. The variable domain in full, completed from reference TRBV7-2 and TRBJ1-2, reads GAGVSQSPSNKVTEKGKDVELRCDPISGHTALYWYRQSLGQGLEFLIYFQGNSAPDKSGLPSDRFSAERTGGSVSTLTIQRTQQEDSAVYLCASSYRDRTNYGYTFGSGTRLTVV.

For the CDR3, the DNA is TGTGCCAGCAGTGGAATAAATGAGCAGTTCTTC. It is translated as CASSGINEQFF. The chain carries TRBV2 and TRBJ2-1, with D hard to call. With 4 bases removed from V and 7 bases from J, the gap between germline ends came to 5 bases. The CDR3 has 11 amino acids. From germline, CDR1 is SNHLY and CDR2 FYNNEI.

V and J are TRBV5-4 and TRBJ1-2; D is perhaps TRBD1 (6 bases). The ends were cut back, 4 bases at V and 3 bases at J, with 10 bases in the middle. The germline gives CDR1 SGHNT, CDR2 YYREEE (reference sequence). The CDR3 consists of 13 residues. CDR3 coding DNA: TGTGCCAGCAGCGTCGACAGGCACTATGGCTACACCTTC. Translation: CASSVDRHYGYTF.

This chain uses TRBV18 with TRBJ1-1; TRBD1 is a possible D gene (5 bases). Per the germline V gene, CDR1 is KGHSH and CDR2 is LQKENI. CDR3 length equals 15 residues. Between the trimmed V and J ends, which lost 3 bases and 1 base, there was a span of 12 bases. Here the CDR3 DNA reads TGTGCCAGCTCACCGATGGGGGACCGGAACACTGAAGCTTTCTTT. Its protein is CASSPMGDRNTEAFF.

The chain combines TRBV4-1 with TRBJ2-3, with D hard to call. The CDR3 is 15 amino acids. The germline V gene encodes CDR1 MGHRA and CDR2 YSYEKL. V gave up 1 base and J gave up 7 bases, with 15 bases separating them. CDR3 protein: CASSQASVRPNTQYF. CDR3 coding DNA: TGCGCCAGCAGCCAAGCCAGTGTAAGGCCAAATACGCAGTATTTT.

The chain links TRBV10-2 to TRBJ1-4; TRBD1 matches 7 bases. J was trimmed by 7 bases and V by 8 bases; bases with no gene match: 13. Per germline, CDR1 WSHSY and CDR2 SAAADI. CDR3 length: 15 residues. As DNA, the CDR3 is TGCGCCAGCTCCGACGTACAGGGGTCGGGTGAAAAACTGTTTTTT. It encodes CASSDVQGSGEKLFF.

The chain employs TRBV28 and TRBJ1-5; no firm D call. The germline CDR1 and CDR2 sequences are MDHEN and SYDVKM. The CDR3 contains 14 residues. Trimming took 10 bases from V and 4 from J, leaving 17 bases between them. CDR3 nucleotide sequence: TGTGCCAACAAGCCGGCGGTACCGAATCAGCCCCAGCATTTT. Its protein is CANKPAVPNQPQHF.

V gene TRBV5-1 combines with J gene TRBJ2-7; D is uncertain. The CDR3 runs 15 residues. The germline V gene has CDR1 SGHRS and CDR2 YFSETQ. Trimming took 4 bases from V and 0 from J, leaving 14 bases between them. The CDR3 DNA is TGCGCCAGCAGCATTTCCGCTGTCAACTCCTACGAGCAGTACTTC. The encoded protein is CASSISAVNSYEQYF.

This CDR3 reads CASSYQGTGAFF. DNA of the CDR3: TGTGCCAGCAGTTACCAGGGCACGGGAGCTTTCTTT. V and J are TRBV6-6 and TRBJ1-1, with TRBD1 as a possible D gene (5 bases). CDR1 and CDR2 from the germline V gene are MNHNY and SVGAGI (reference sequence). With 2 bases removed from V and 10 bases from J, the gap between germline ends came to 11 bases. CDR3 length: 12 amino acids.

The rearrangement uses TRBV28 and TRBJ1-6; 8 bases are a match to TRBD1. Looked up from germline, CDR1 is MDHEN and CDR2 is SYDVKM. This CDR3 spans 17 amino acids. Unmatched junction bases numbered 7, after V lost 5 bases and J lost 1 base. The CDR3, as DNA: TGTGCCAGCAGTATGGACAGGGTCGGTTCCTATAATTCACCCCTCCACTTT. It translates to CASSMDRVGSYNSPLHF.